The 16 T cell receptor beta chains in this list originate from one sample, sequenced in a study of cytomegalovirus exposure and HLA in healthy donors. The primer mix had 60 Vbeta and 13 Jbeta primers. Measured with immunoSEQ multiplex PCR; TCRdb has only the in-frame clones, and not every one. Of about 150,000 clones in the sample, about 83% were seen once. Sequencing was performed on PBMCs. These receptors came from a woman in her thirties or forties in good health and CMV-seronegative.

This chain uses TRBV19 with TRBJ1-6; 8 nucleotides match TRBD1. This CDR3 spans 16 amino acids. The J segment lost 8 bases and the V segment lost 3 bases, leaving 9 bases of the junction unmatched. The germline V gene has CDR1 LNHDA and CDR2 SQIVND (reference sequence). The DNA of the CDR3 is TGTGCCAGTAGTATCGGTCTCGGACAGGGTGATTCACCCCTCCACTTT. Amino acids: CASSIGLGQGDSPLHF.

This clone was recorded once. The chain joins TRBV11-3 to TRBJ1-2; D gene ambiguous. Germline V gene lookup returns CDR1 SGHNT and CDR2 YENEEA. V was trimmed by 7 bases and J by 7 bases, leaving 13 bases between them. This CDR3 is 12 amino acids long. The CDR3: CASMGREGGYTF. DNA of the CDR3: TGTGCCAGCATGGGGAGGGAAGGTGGCTACACCTTC.

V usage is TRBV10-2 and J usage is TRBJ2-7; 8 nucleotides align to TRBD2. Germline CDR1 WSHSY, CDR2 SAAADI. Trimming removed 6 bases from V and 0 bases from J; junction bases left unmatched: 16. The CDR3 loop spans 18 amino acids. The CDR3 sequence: CASRAPGYGGEASYEQYF. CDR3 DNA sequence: TGCGCCAGCAGGGCGCCAGGTTACGGGGGGGAGGCCTCCTACGAGCAGTACTTC.

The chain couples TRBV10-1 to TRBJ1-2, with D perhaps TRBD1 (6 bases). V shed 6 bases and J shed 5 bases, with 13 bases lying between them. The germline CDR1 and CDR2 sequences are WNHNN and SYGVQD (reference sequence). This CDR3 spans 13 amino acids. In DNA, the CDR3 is TGCGCCAGCAGCCCCGGGACAACTTATGGCTACACCTTC. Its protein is CASSPGTTYGYTF.

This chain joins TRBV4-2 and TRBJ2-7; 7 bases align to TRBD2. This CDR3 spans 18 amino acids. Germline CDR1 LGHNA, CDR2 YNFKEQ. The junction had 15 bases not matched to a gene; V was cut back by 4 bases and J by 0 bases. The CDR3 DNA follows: TGTGCCAGCAGCCTTGGGGGGGGGAGCGGCCCAAGCTCCTACGAGCAGTACTTC. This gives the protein CASSLGGGSGPSSYEQYF.

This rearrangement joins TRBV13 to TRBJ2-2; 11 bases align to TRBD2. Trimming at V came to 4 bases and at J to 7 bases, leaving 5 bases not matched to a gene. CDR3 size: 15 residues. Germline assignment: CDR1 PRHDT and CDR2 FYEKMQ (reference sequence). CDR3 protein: CASSYLAGGVGELFF. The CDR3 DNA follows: TGTGCCAGCAGCTATCTAGCGGGAGGAGTCGGGGAGCTGTTTTTT.

The CDR3 region has the DNA TGTGCCAGCAGGGAAGCGGGGGAGGGAGAGACCCAGTACTTC. Its protein product is CASREAGEGETQYF. The genes are TRBV27 and TRBJ2-5; 8 positions agree with TRBD2. Losses at the gene ends were 6 bases for V and 4 bases for J; bases not matched to a gene: 7. The germline V gene encodes CDR1 MNHEY and CDR2 SMNVEV (reference sequence). This CDR3 contains 14 residues.

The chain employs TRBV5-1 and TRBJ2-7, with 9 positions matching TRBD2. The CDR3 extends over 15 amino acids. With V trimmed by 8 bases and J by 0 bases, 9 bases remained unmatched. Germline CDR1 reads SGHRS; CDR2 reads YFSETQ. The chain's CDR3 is CASAATSGASYEQYF. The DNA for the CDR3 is TGCGCCAGTGCGGCGACTAGCGGCGCCTCCTACGAGCAGTACTTC.

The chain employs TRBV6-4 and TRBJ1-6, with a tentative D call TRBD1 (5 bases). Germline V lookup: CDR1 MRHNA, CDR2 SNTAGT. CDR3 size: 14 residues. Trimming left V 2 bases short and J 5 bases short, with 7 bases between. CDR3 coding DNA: TGTGCCAGCAGTGACGGGGCAGATAATTCACCCCTCCACTTT. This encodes CASSDGADNSPLHF.

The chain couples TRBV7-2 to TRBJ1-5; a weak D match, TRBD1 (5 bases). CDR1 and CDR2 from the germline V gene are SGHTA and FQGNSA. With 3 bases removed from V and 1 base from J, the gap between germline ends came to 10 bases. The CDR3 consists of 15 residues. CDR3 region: CASSFVGGSNQPQHF. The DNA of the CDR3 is TGTGCCAGCAGCTTCGTCGGGGGGAGCAATCAGCCCCAGCATTTT.

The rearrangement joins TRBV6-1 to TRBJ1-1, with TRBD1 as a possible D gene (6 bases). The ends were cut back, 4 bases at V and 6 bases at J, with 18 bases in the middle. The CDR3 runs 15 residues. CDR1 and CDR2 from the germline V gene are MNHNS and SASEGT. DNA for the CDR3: TGTGCCAGCAGTGGGCTGGGGGCTAAGGGGGCTGAAGCTTTCTTT. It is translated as CASSGLGAKGAEAFF.

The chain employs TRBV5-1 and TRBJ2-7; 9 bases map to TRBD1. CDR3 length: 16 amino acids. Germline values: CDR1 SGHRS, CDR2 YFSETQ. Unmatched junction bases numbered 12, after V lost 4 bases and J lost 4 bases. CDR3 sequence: CASSHHTGGAGYEQYF. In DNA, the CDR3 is TGCGCCAGCAGCCACCACACAGGGGGCGCGGGGTACGAGCAGTACTTC. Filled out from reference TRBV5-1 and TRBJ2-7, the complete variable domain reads KAGVTQTPRYLIKTRGQQVTLSCSPISGHRSVSWYQQTPGQGLQFLFEYFSETQRNKGNFPGRFSGRQFSNSRSEMNVSTLELGDSALYLCASSHHTGGAGYEQYFGPGTRLTVT.

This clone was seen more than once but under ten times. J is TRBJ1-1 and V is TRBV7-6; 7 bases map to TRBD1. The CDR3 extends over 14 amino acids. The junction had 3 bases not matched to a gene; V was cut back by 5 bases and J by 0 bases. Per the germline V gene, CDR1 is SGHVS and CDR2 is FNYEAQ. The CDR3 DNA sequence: TGTGCCAGCAGCATACAGGGGATGAACACTGAAGCTTTCTTT. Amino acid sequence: CASSIQGMNTEAFF.

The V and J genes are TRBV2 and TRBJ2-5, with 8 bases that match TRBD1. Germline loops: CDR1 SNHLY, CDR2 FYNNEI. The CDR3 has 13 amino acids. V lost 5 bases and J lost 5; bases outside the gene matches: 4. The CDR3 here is CASSQGAWETQYF. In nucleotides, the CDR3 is TGTGCCAGCAGTCAGGGGGCTTGGGAGACCCAGTACTTC.

The CDR3 is CAWSPPPGRGQFF. DNA of the CDR3: TGTGCCTGGAGTCCCCCACCGGGGAGGGGGCAGTTCTTC. This chain joins TRBV30 and TRBJ2-1; TRBD2 agrees at 7 bases. Germline V gives CDR1 GTSNPN, CDR2 SVGIG (reference sequence). The J segment lost 12 bases and the V segment lost 2 bases, leaving 10 bases of the junction unmatched. The CDR3 loop spans 13 amino acids.

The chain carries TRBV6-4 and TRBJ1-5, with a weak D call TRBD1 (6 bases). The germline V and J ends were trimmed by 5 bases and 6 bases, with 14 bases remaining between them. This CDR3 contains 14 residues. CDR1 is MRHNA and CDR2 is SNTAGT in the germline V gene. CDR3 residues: CASSKNLDSQPQHF. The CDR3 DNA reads TGTGCCAGCAGTAAAAATTTGGACAGTCAGCCCCAGCATTTT.